The 32 T cell receptor beta chains below all came from one sample that was sequenced in a study of T cell responses to AZD1222 COVID-19 vaccine. Only in-frame clones appear in the TCRdb table, and some are missing; sequencing was by immunoSEQ multiplex PCR. This table has fewer than 100,000 clones, roughly 90% appearing once. The sample was peripheral blood, taken 28 days after the second AZD1222 dose. These receptors originate from an adult who received the AZD1222 COVID-19 vaccine.

The chain recombines TRBV30 with TRBJ1-1; D remains ambiguous. With 0 bases removed from V and 1 base from J, the gap between germline ends came to 3 bases. Germline V gives CDR1 GTSNPN, CDR2 SVGIG (reference sequence). The CDR3 is made up of 12 amino acids. The CDR3 spells CAWSVGNTEAFF. The CDR3 nucleotides are TGTGCCTGGAGTGTAGGGAACACTGAAGCTTTCTTT.

CDR3 amino acids: CATRGGDAGGTYEQYF. CDR3 DNA: TGTGCCACCCGTGGGGGGGACGCAGGGGGTACCTACGAGCAGTACTTC. V gene TRBV10-3 combines with J gene TRBJ2-7; D tentatively fits TRBD1 or TRBD2 (7 bases each). Trimming stripped 10 bases from V and 2 bases from J, with 24 bases between. The CDR3 runs 16 residues. Germline V lookup: CDR1 ENHRY, CDR2 SYGVKD.

This clone was recorded at least ten times. The J gene is TRBJ1-4, the V gene TRBV7-2, with 8 bases lining up with TRBD1. The CDR3 sequence is 16 residues long. From germline, CDR1 is SGHTA and CDR2 FQGNSA. The trim removed 3 bases at V and 8 bases at J, leaving 11 bases unmatched. In DNA form, the CDR3 reads TGTGCCAGCAGCTTGGGATCCGGGACAGGAGGGGAAAAACTGTTTTTT. The encoded protein is CASSLGSGTGGEKLFF.

This clone was seen more than once but under ten times. The chain uses TRBV7-2 and TRBJ1-5, with D possibly being TRBD1 (6 bases). Germline V CDR1 and CDR2: SGHTA, FQGNSA. Trimming shortened V by 5 bases and J by 7 bases, and 12 bases separated the two germline ends. CDR3 size: 13 residues. The CDR3 protein is CASSPRGGQPQHF. DNA of the CDR3: TGTGCCAGCAGCCCTAGGGGGGGACAGCCCCAGCATTTT.

The rearrangement uses TRBV4-1 and TRBJ2-3, with 8 bases identical to TRBD2. The CDR3 is 15 amino acids. The V gene's germline CDR1 is MGHRA and CDR2 YSYEKL. V gave up 1 base and J gave up 7 bases; unmatched junction bases: 7. The chain's CDR3 is CASSQGAGAPHTQYF. The CDR3, as DNA: TGCGCCAGCAGCCAAGGAGCGGGAGCCCCACATACGCAGTATTTT.

The chain carries TRBV7-8 and TRBJ2-2; D not certain. The CDR3 covers 14 residues. The germline V and J ends were trimmed by 1 base and 7 bases, with 10 bases remaining between them. CDR1 and CDR2 from the germline V gene are SGHVS and FQNEAQ. The CDR3 spells CASSLVGSVGELFF. Here the CDR3 DNA reads TGTGCCAGCAGCTTAGTTGGGTCCGTCGGGGAGCTGTTTTTT.

The rearrangement links TRBV10-3 to TRBJ2-2; 9 bases map to TRBD2. The ends lost 2 bases at V and 0 bases at J; junction bases unmatched: 13. There are 20 residues in the CDR3. The germline V gene has CDR1 ENHRY and CDR2 SYGVKD. CDR3 in DNA: TGTGCCATCAGTGAGAGTATTTGGACTAGCGTGAAAGCGAACACCGGGGAGCTGTTTTTT. It codes for CAISESIWTSVKANTGELFF.

The chain carries TRBV11-2 and TRBJ2-3, with 10 bases aligning to TRBD2. V was pared by 5 bases and J by 4 bases, with 6 bases of the junction left unmatched. CDR1 is SGHAT, CDR2 FQNNGV, per germline. This CDR3 contains 15 residues. The CDR3 is CASSTGLAAPDTQYF. CDR3 in DNA: TGTGCCAGCAGCACTGGACTAGCGGCTCCAGATACGCAGTATTTT.

The DNA for the CDR3 is TGCGCCAGCAGCTTGGCCTTAGGGCCAAGCACAGATACGCAGTATTTT. This encodes CASSLALGPSTDTQYF. V and J are TRBV5-1 and TRBJ2-3; no clear D gene. Germline V gene sequence: CDR1 SGHRS, CDR2 YFSETQ. Trimming cost V 0 bases and J 0 bases, with 11 bases left between them. This CDR3 contains 16 residues.

The chain couples TRBV14 to TRBJ2-2; the D call may be TRBD1 or TRBD2 (5 bases each). From germline, CDR1 is SGHDN and CDR2 FVKESK. V lost 5 bases and J lost 0, with 10 bases in between. This CDR3 spans 15 amino acids. The CDR3 sequence is CASSGRDPNTGELFF. The CDR3 DNA follows: TGTGCCAGCAGCGGCCGGGACCCGAACACCGGGGAGCTGTTTTTT. Based on the CDR3 plus reference TRBV14 and TRBJ2-2, the full variable domain is EAGVTQFPSHSVIEKGQTVTLRCDPISGHDNLYWYRRVMGKEIKFLLHFVKESKQDESGMPNNRFLAERTGGTYSTLKVQPAELEDSGVYFCASSGRDPNTGELFFGEGSRLTVL.

This sequence joins TRBV7-3 and TRBJ2-6; 7 nucleotides match TRBD1. The CDR3 extends over 17 amino acids. CDR1 and CDR2 from the germline V gene are SGHTA and FQGTGA. After removal of 5 bases from V and 0 bases from J, the junction contained 7 bases not matched to a gene. The CDR3: CASSPRQGVSGANVLTF. The CDR3 bases are TGTGCCAGCAGCCCTCGGCAGGGGGTCTCTGGGGCCAACGTCCTGACTTTC.

The chain couples TRBV9 to TRBJ2-7; D not certain. With 0 bases removed from V and 5 bases from J, the gap between germline ends came to 15 bases. This CDR3 comprises 15 residues. Germline CDR1 is SGDLS and CDR2 is YYNGEE. This CDR3 reads CASSVVQSGFDEQYF. Here the CDR3 DNA reads TGTGCCAGCAGCGTAGTACAGTCGGGTTTTGACGAGCAGTACTTC.

This clone appeared once. The chain recombines TRBV7-8 with TRBJ2-7, with unresolved D. V gave up 2 bases and J gave up 2 bases, with 10 bases separating them. The CDR3 spans 14 residues. Germline CDR1 and CDR2: SGHVS and FQNEAQ. The CDR3 DNA reads TGTGCCAGCAGCTTACTTCAGGTAACCTACGAGCAGTACTTC. Translating gives CASSLLQVTYEQYF.

The chain links TRBV30 to TRBJ1-2, with D maybe TRBD1 (5 bases). CDR1 and CDR2 (germline): GTSNPN, SVGIG (reference sequence). This CDR3 has 14 residues. V lost 0 bases, J lost 4 bases, and 12 bases lay in between. CDR3 sequence: CAWSVGQGGYGYTF. CDR3 coding DNA: TGTGCCTGGAGTGTCGGGCAGGGAGGCTATGGCTACACCTTC.

V gene TRBV2 combines with J gene TRBJ1-4; 9 nucleotides match TRBD1. The CDR3 loop spans 14 amino acids. CDR1 SNHLY and CDR2 FYNNEI come from the germline V gene. V shed 6 bases, J shed 8 bases, and the junction held 7 bases outside the gene matches. The CDR3 loop is CASRGTGYREKLFF. CDR3 nucleotides: TGTGCCAGCAGGGGGACAGGGTATAGAGAAAAACTGTTTTTT.

This rearrangement joins TRBV2 to TRBJ1-4; D is undetermined. Germline V CDR1 and CDR2: SNHLY, FYNNEI. Between the trimmed V and J ends, which lost 3 bases and 10 bases, there was a span of 21 bases. The CDR3 loop spans 16 amino acids. The CDR3 DNA is TGTGCCAGCAGTGACCCTAAGGACGCCTCCTGGGGAAAACTGTTTTTT. It translates to CASSDPKDASWGKLFF.

This sequence joins TRBV2 and TRBJ2-3; 11 nucleotides match TRBD2. V was pared by 5 bases and J by 1 base, with 5 bases of the junction left unmatched. The CDR3 has 16 residues. Germline V gene sequence: CDR1 SNHLY, CDR2 FYNNEI. Here the CDR3 DNA reads TGTGCCAGCAGTATAACTAGCGGGAGTGGCACAGATACGCAGTATTTT. Amino acids: CASSITSGSGTDTQYF.

The chain is built from TRBV5-1 and TRBJ1-2; 7 bases align to TRBD1. V trimming: 2 bases; J trimming: 4 bases; junction bases outside the gene matches: 8. The CDR3 totals 15 residues. Per the germline V gene, CDR1 is SGHRS and CDR2 is YFSETQ. CDR3 region: CASSFPTGPLYGYTF. CDR3 nucleotide sequence: TGCGCCAGCAGCTTTCCGACAGGGCCCCTCTATGGCTACACCTTC.

The chain carries TRBV5-1 and TRBJ2-7; possibly TRBD1 for D (5 bases). Trimming left V 0 bases short and J 0 bases short, with 7 bases between. The CDR3 runs 14 residues. Germline values: CDR1 SGHRS, CDR2 YFSETQ. The CDR3 region is CASSLGQNSYEQYF. DNA for the CDR3: TGCGCCAGCAGCTTGGGACAGAACTCCTACGAGCAGTACTTC.

In DNA form, the CDR3 reads TGTGCCAGCAGTCCCTTTATGGACAGGGGAGAGGTAAAACTGTTTTTT. This sequence encodes CASSPFMDRGEVKLFF. The chain joins TRBV28 to TRBJ1-4; TRBD1 matches 9 bases. This CDR3 is 16 amino acids long. V lost 5 bases to trimming and J lost 10 bases; unmatched junction nucleotides: 14. In germline, CDR1 is MDHEN, CDR2 SYDVKM. Full variable domain (outside the CDR3, taken from reference TRBV28 and TRBJ1-4): DVKVTQSSRYLVKRTGEKVFLECVQDMDHENMFWYRQDPGLGLRLIYFSYDVKMKEKGDIPEGYSVSREKKERFSLILESASTNQTSMYLCASSPFMDRGEVKLFFGSGTQLSVL.

This chain uses TRBV3-1 (or the pseudogene TRBV3-2) with TRBJ2-7, with 8 bases fitting TRBD1. CDR1 LGHDT and CDR2 YNNKEL come from the germline V gene (reference sequence). V lost 1 base, J lost 5 bases, and 4 bases stayed unmatched. The CDR3 contains 14 residues. This CDR3 reads CASSQGTGRDEQYF. The DNA for the CDR3 is TGTGCCAGCAGCCAAGGGACAGGGCGAGACGAGCAGTACTTC.

V gene TRBV4-1 combines with J gene TRBJ2-1; D ambiguous. CDR3 size: 15 residues. Germline V gives CDR1 MGHRA, CDR2 YSYEKL. The V and J ends lost 5 bases and 7 bases respectively, with 18 bases between them. Written as DNA, the CDR3 is TGCGCCAGCAGCTTTCTGCCCGGCGCTAGGAATGAGCAGTTCTTC. Encoded protein: CASSFLPGARNEQFF.

The chain is built from TRBV19 and TRBJ2-5; 7 bases align to TRBD1. The CDR3 sequence is 13 residues long. Unmatched junction bases numbered 2, after V lost 5 bases and J lost 2 bases. Per the germline V gene, CDR1 is LNHDA and CDR2 is SQIVND (reference sequence). The CDR3 sequence is CASSRDRQETQYF. In DNA, the CDR3 is TGTGCCAGTAGTCGGGACAGACAAGAGACCCAGTACTTC.

The rearrangement joins TRBV19 to TRBJ1-5; D is perhaps TRBD1 (5 bases). The CDR3 has 17 amino acids. Germline CDR1 and CDR2: LNHDA and SQIVND (reference sequence). V was pared by 4 bases and J by 0 bases, with 16 bases between. The CDR3, as DNA: TGTGCCAGTAGTAGATCGACAGATATCTATAGCAATCAGCCCCAGCATTTT. Amino acids: CASSRSTDIYSNQPQHF.

This chain links TRBV5-1 with TRBJ1-5, with D possibly TRBD1 on 5 matching bases. Deletions cut 0 bases from V and 1 base from J, with 8 bases between. The CDR3 length is 15 residues. Germline V gives CDR1 SGHRS, CDR2 YFSETQ. Here the CDR3 reads CASSLAGLSNQPQHF. DNA of the CDR3: TGCGCCAGCAGCTTGGCAGGGTTGAGCAATCAGCCCCAGCATTTT.

This clone was seen only once. CDR3 sequence reads: CASSLVTGEKLFF. CDR3 coding DNA: TGTGCCAGCAGCTTAGTCACCGGGGAAAAACTGTTTTTT. The rearrangement links TRBV7-9 to TRBJ1-4; D not certain. The V end was cut by 1 base, the J end by 8 bases, with 8 bases between. The CDR3 length is 13 residues. Germline lookup yields CDR1 SEHNR and CDR2 FQNEAQ (reference sequence).

The chain combines TRBV5-1 with TRBJ1-2; 9 bases agree with TRBD1. J was trimmed by 6 bases and V by 2 bases; bases with no gene match: 11. The germline V gene has CDR1 SGHRS and CDR2 YFSETQ. The CDR3 consists of 16 residues. The CDR3 protein is CASSLTGQGWKDGYTF. The CDR3 DNA sequence: TGCGCCAGCAGCTTAACGGGACAGGGCTGGAAGGATGGCTACACCTTC.

V gene TRBV30 combines with J gene TRBJ1-3; a weak D match, TRBD1 (6 bases). The CDR3 has 16 amino acids. Trimming removed 2 bases at V and 0 bases at J, with 14 bases between. Germline V lookup: CDR1 GTSNPN, CDR2 SVGIG (reference sequence). The CDR3 bases are TGTGCCTGGAGTAGAGGGTCGACAGGCTCTGGAAACACCATATATTTT. Amino acids: CAWSRGSTGSGNTIYF.

This chain connects TRBV24-1 to TRBJ1-1; TRBD1 matches at 10 bases. The J segment lost 10 bases and the V segment lost 7 bases, leaving 8 bases of the junction unmatched. The CDR3 consists of 13 residues. Germline V CDR1 and CDR2: KGHDR, SFDVKD. The CDR3 protein is CATSMTGGAGAFF. CDR3 bases: TGTGCCACCAGCATGACAGGGGGCGCGGGAGCTTTCTTT.

This chain joins TRBV24-1 and TRBJ1-5; no definite D call. The germline V and J ends were trimmed by 4 bases and 1 base, with 10 bases remaining between them. The CDR3 loop spans 15 amino acids. Germline CDR1 and CDR2: KGHDR and SFDVKD. This CDR3 is CATSDPWKSNQPQHF. In DNA form, the CDR3 reads TGTGCCACCAGTGACCCCTGGAAGAGCAATCAGCCCCAGCATTTT.

The chain uses TRBV19 and TRBJ2-7; D uncertain. The CDR3 is 14 residues long. CDR1 and CDR2 (germline): LNHDA, SQIVND (reference sequence). With 5 bases removed from V and 2 bases from J, the gap between germline ends came to 13 bases. The CDR3 sequence: CASSPVTQPYEQYF. The CDR3 DNA reads TGTGCCAGTAGTCCAGTCACCCAACCCTACGAGCAGTACTTC.

This chain joins TRBV27 and TRBJ1-6, with a tentative D call TRBD1 (5 bases). The CDR3 is 14 residues long. Germline-derived CDR1 and CDR2 are MNHEY and SMNVEV (reference sequence). V gave up 6 bases and J gave up 9 bases, with 15 bases separating them. The CDR3 DNA reads as TGTGCCAGCAGCTTCAGGGAGTACGGTTCACCCCTCCACTTT. This translates into CASSFREYGSPLHF.